This T cell receptor (beta chain) was profiled in a study of blood T cell repertoires in COVID-19. Study in general: Sites across the United States, Italy and Spain contributed samples from acute and convalescent COVID-19. In each case, the material was cDNA or gDNA derived from T cells, B-cell-depleted T cells, or PBMCs.

Under the authors' procedure: Amplification of reference gene primers provided the estimated nucleated cell counts. Generated by immunoSEQ multiplex PCR, the TCRdb table keeps only in-frame clones and is missing some. The DNA was the basis for D and trimming; V, J and clone size are from that table. The table has fewer than 200,000 clones, around 82% seen once; the top ten hold roughly 6.4%. Those enrolled in Seattle joined during active infection and were followed longitudinally afterward. This CDR3 is built from 16 residues. Germline values: CDR1 SGHNT, CDR2 YYREEE (reference sequence). V was pared by 4 bases and J by 4 bases, with 20 bases between.

The sample was peripheral blood. The source is a middle-aged woman with COVID-19, enrolled during active disease. V usage is TRBV5-4 and J usage is TRBJ1-1; the D gene is possibly TRBD1 (6 bases). The CDR3 bases are TGTGCCAGCAGCCGAAGGGGGGGGGCGACCTTCACTGAAGCTTTCTTT. It specifies CASSRRGGATFTEAFF. Filled out from reference TRBV5-4 and TRBJ1-1, the complete variable domain reads ETGVTQSPTHLIKTRGQQVTLRCSSQSGHNTVSWYQQALGQGPQFIFQYYREEENGRGNFPPRFSGLQFPNYSSELNVNALELDDSALYLCASSRRGGATFTEAFFGQGTRLTVV.